The clone carrying this T cell receptor (beta chain) was recorded a few times. Its antigen is still unknown. The source of the sample is a study of cytomegalovirus exposure and HLA in healthy donors. Notes on the study in general: An analysis that came later showed most CMV-associated TCR beta chains appearing HLA-restricted. In a later analysis, TCR beta V- and J-gene trimming was associated with a missense DCLRE1C variant. Clonal expansion was found to be greater in HLA-associated TCR beta chains than in equally common others in a later analysis. Earlier analysis found most TCR beta V segments productive about 90% or about 30% of the time.

A multiplex PCR was run with 60 Vbeta primers and 13 Jbeta primers. This table comes from immunoSEQ multiplex PCR, and its TCRdb copy is limited to in-frame clones, with some not included. This sample has 100,000 to 150,000 clones; more than 80% occur once, and the top ten carry about 9.2%. Trimming removed 0 bases at V and 8 bases at J, with 13 bases between. CDR1 and CDR2 (germline): SGHDN, FVKESK. This CDR3 has 14 residues. This TCR came from a man aged 25 to 40 in good health and CMV-seropositive. The specimen was PBMCs. The V and J genes are TRBV14 and TRBJ1-2, with D perhaps matching TRBD1 (5 bases). CDR3 region: CASSQEGVGRGYTF. The CDR3 DNA is TGTGCCAGCAGCCAAGAAGGGGTGGGTCGGGGCTACACCTTC.